This record covers a single T cell receptor beta chain. These data belong to a study of blood T cell repertoires in COVID-19. Clones were read by immunoSEQ multiplex PCR, and TCRdb kept only the in-frame ones, dropping some. The top ten clones hold 4.1% of a sample with approximately 92,000 clones, approximately 82% of them seen once. The origin of this receptor is a man aged 60 to 75 with acute or convalescent COVID-19. The sample comprised peripheral blood.

The CDR3 DNA sequence: TGTGCCTCGTCCTTCCAGAGCGGGTCCTACGAGCAGTACTTC. It codes for CASSFQSGSYEQYF. V is TRBV30 and J is TRBJ2-7, with TRBD2 as a possible D gene (6 bases). Germline CDR1 GTSNPN, CDR2 SVGIG (reference sequence). The CDR3 sequence is 14 residues long. Between the trimmed V and J ends, which lost 7 bases and 1 base, there was a span of 17 bases.